A selection of T cell receptor beta chains follows, all from one sample in a study of blood T cell repertoires in COVID-19. Data came from immunoSEQ multiplex PCR; TCRdb stores just in-frame clones and leaves some out. The table lists fewer than 250,000 clones, about 85% of them singletons. Sample: peripheral blood. Receptors originate from a woman aged 55-69 years with active or convalescent COVID-19. CDR3s include the opening cysteine and the closing phenylalanine or tryptophan. Each record gives: D gene, J gene, V gene, clone size, CDR3 length, CDR3 protein, CDR3 DNA. D genes are given only for firm matches. Clone size is given for some rows only: seen once, a few or many times, or a class if the clone is expanded.

d_call: TRBD2; j_call: TRBJ2-5; v_call: TRBV6-5; clone_size: NA; cdr3_length: 14; cdr3_aa: CASSYLAEQETQYF; cdr3_nt: TGTGCCAGCAGTTACCTAGCGGAACAAGAGACCCAGTACTTC
d_call: TRBD1; j_call: TRBJ1-1; v_call: TRBV7-2; clone_size: NA; cdr3_length: 14; cdr3_aa: CASSLTGGNTEAFF; cdr3_nt: TGTGCCAGCAGCTTGACAGGGGGCAACACTGAAGCTTTCTTT
d_call: TRBD1; j_call: TRBJ2-7; v_call: TRBV5-8; clone_size: NA; cdr3_length: 13; cdr3_aa: CASSRTGSYEQYF; cdr3_nt: TGTGCCAGCAGCCGGACAGGGAGCTACGAGCAGTACTTC
d_call: TRBD1; j_call: TRBJ2-2; v_call: TRBV19; clone_size: NA; cdr3_length: 16; cdr3_aa: CASSRGQGASSGELFF; cdr3_nt: TGTGCCAGTAGTAGAGGACAGGGGGCGAGTTCCGGGGAGCTGTTTTTT
d_call: NA; j_call: TRBJ1-1; v_call: TRBV30; clone_size: NA; cdr3_length: 15; cdr3_aa: CAWSVRTAGYTEAFF; cdr3_nt: TGTGCCTGGAGTGTACGGACGGCGGGGTACACTGAAGCTTTCTTT
d_call: NA; j_call: TRBJ2-4; v_call: TRBV9; clone_size: NA; cdr3_length: 15; cdr3_aa: CAIPRLELAKNIQYF; cdr3_nt: TGTGCCATCCCCCGACTGGAACTAGCCAAAAACATTCAGTACTTC
d_call: TRBD1; j_call: TRBJ1-1; v_call: TRBV9; clone_size: NA; cdr3_length: 15; cdr3_aa: CASSAQGAINTEAFF; cdr3_nt: TGTGCCAGCAGCGCACAGGGGGCTATTAACACTGAAGCTTTCTTT
d_call: NA; j_call: TRBJ1-2; v_call: TRBV6-1; clone_size: NA; cdr3_length: 13; cdr3_aa: CASSEDRNYGYTF; cdr3_nt: TGTGCCAGCAGTGAAGACAGAAACTATGGCTACACCTTC
d_call: TRBD1; j_call: TRBJ1-2; v_call: TRBV5-1; clone_size: NA; cdr3_length: 14; cdr3_aa: CASSLDPGGYGYTF; cdr3_nt: TGCGCCAGCAGCTTGGACCCAGGGGGCTATGGCTACACCTTC
d_call: NA; j_call: TRBJ1-6; v_call: TRBV2; clone_size: NA; cdr3_length: 12; cdr3_aa: CASSGTGRSLHF; cdr3_nt: TGTGCCAGCAGTGGGACTGGGAGATCCCTCCACTTT
d_call: NA; j_call: TRBJ1-1; v_call: TRBV9; clone_size: NA; cdr3_length: 14; cdr3_aa: CASSALTENTEAFF; cdr3_nt: TGTGCCAGCAGCGCCCTGACAGAGAACACTGAAGCTTTCTTT
d_call: TRBD2; j_call: TRBJ2-1; v_call: TRBV7-4; clone_size: NA; cdr3_length: 13; cdr3_aa: CARAGGAYNEQFF; cdr3_nt: TGTGCCAGGGCGGGAGGGGCCTACAATGAGCAGTTCTTC
d_call: TRBD2; j_call: TRBJ2-1; v_call: TRBV7-9; clone_size: NA; cdr3_length: 16; cdr3_aa: CASSLGGGRAYNEQFF; cdr3_nt: TGTGCCAGCAGCTTAGGTGGAGGGAGGGCCTACAATGAGCAGTTCTTC
d_call: NA; j_call: TRBJ2-7; v_call: TRBV28; clone_size: NA; cdr3_length: 10; cdr3_aa: CASGLYEQYF; cdr3_nt: TGTGCCAGCGGCCTTTACGAGCAGTACTTC
d_call: NA; j_call: TRBJ2-1; v_call: TRBV24-1; clone_size: NA; cdr3_length: 14; cdr3_aa: CATSDPGSSDEQFF; cdr3_nt: TGTGCCACCAGTGACCCCGGGTCCTCTGATGAGCAGTTCTTC
d_call: NA; j_call: TRBJ1-5; v_call: TRBV28; clone_size: NA; cdr3_length: 14; cdr3_aa: CASSFQGGGQPQHF; cdr3_nt: TGTGCCAGCAGTTTTCAAGGCGGAGGTCAGCCCCAGCATTTT
d_call: NA; j_call: TRBJ1-2; v_call: TRBV12-3/TRBV12-4; clone_size: NA; cdr3_length: 12; cdr3_aa: CASSLMGQGYTF; cdr3_nt: TGTGCCAGCAGTTTAATGGGGCAAGGCTACACCTTC
d_call: TRBD1; j_call: TRBJ1-5; v_call: TRBV28; clone_size: NA; cdr3_length: 17; cdr3_aa: CASSLWAGQGGDQPQHF; cdr3_nt: TGTGCCAGCAGTTTATGGGCGGGACAGGGCGGCGATCAGCCCCAGCATTTT
d_call: NA; j_call: TRBJ2-3; v_call: TRBV18; clone_size: NA; cdr3_length: 13; cdr3_aa: CASRLRNTDTQYF; cdr3_nt: TGTGCCAGCCGACTTAGGAACACAGATACGCAGTATTTT
d_call: NA; j_call: TRBJ1-2; v_call: TRBV6-5; clone_size: NA; cdr3_length: 15; cdr3_aa: CASSYSDTFNYGYTF; cdr3_nt: TGTGCCAGCAGTTACTCCGACACGTTTAACTATGGCTACACCTTC
d_call: NA; j_call: TRBJ1-4; v_call: TRBV15; clone_size: many; cdr3_length: 15; cdr3_aa: CATSRDPGENEKLFF; cdr3_nt: TGTGCCACCAGCAGAGATCCGGGGGAGAATGAAAAACTGTTTTTT
d_call: NA; j_call: TRBJ1-2; v_call: TRBV19; clone_size: NA; cdr3_length: 14; cdr3_aa: CASSIPGEAYGYTF; cdr3_nt: TGTGCCAGTAGTATACCGGGGGAGGCCTATGGCTACACCTTC
d_call: NA; j_call: TRBJ2-1; v_call: TRBV19; clone_size: NA; cdr3_length: 14; cdr3_aa: CASSRVSSYNEQFF; cdr3_nt: TGTGCCAGTAGTCGTGTTAGCTCCTACAATGAGCAGTTCTTC
d_call: TRBD2; j_call: TRBJ2-7; v_call: TRBV7-6; clone_size: NA; cdr3_length: 16; cdr3_aa: CASSLELAGLSNEQYF; cdr3_nt: TGTGCCAGCAGCTTAGAACTAGCGGGACTAAGCAACGAGCAGTACTTC
d_call: TRBD1; j_call: TRBJ1-1; v_call: TRBV5-4; clone_size: NA; cdr3_length: 14; cdr3_aa: CASSGGTGLPEAFF; cdr3_nt: TGTGCCAGCAGTGGGGGGACAGGGCTCCCTGAAGCTTTCTTT
d_call: NA; j_call: TRBJ2-5; v_call: TRBV19; clone_size: NA; cdr3_length: 14; cdr3_aa: CASSVGTFGETQYF; cdr3_nt: TGTGCCAGTAGTGTCGGGACTTTCGGAGAGACCCAGTACTTC
d_call: TRBD2; j_call: TRBJ2-5; v_call: TRBV5-1; clone_size: NA; cdr3_length: 15; cdr3_aa: CASSLSLAGQETQYF; cdr3_nt: TGCGCCAGCAGCTTGAGTCTAGCGGGCCAAGAGACCCAGTACTTC
d_call: TRBD1; j_call: TRBJ2-6; v_call: TRBV18; clone_size: NA; cdr3_length: 18; cdr3_aa: CASSLLGTGGAGANVLTF; cdr3_nt: TGTGCCAGCTCACTCCTCGGGACAGGGGGTGCCGGGGCCAACGTCCTGACTTTC
d_call: TRBD2; j_call: TRBJ2-3; v_call: TRBV5-4; clone_size: NA; cdr3_length: 20; cdr3_aa: CASSLLRRAGGPTSTDTQYF; cdr3_nt: TGTGCCAGCAGCCTTCTCCGAAGAGCGGGAGGACCTACATCCACAGATACGCAGTATTTT
d_call: TRBD1; j_call: TRBJ1-5; v_call: TRBV27; clone_size: NA; cdr3_length: 17; cdr3_aa: CASSRDRGPYSNQPQHF; cdr3_nt: TGTGCCAGCAGCCGGGACAGGGGGCCGTATAGCAATCAGCCCCAGCATTTT
d_call: TRBD1; j_call: TRBJ2-3; v_call: TRBV3-1/TRBV3-2; clone_size: NA; cdr3_length: 15; cdr3_aa: CASSQPRGQGDTQYF; cdr3_nt: TGTGCCAGCAGCCAACCCAGGGGGCAGGGAGATACGCAGTATTTT
d_call: NA; j_call: TRBJ1-1; v_call: TRBV4-1; clone_size: NA; cdr3_length: 15; cdr3_aa: CASSQVGVLNTEAFF; cdr3_nt: TGCGCCAGCAGCCAAGTCGGGGTTTTGAACACTGAAGCTTTCTTT
d_call: TRBD2; j_call: TRBJ2-5; v_call: TRBV7-9; clone_size: NA; cdr3_length: 12; cdr3_aa: CAVRGGGETQYF; cdr3_nt: TGTGCAGTGAGGGGCGGGGGAGAGACCCAGTACTTC
d_call: NA; j_call: TRBJ1-4; v_call: TRBV2; clone_size: once; cdr3_length: 13; cdr3_aa: CASRKSPNEKLFF; cdr3_nt: TGTGCCAGCAGAAAGAGTCCTAATGAAAAACTGTTTTTT
d_call: NA; j_call: TRBJ2-6; v_call: TRBV11-3; clone_size: NA; cdr3_length: 17; cdr3_aa: CASSLDATASGANVLTF; cdr3_nt: TGTGCCAGCAGCTTAGACGCGACTGCCTCTGGGGCCAACGTCCTGACTTTC
d_call: NA; j_call: TRBJ2-2; v_call: TRBV24-1; clone_size: NA; cdr3_length: 17; cdr3_aa: CATSAMRWQGGTGELFF; cdr3_nt: TGTGCCACCAGTGCCATGAGGTGGCAGGGGGGCACCGGGGAGCTGTTTTTT
d_call: NA; j_call: TRBJ1-1; v_call: TRBV2; clone_size: once; cdr3_length: 15; cdr3_aa: CASLAVSRATTEAFF; cdr3_nt: TGTGCCAGCTTAGCCGTTTCCAGGGCCACCACTGAAGCTTTCTTT
d_call: NA; j_call: TRBJ2-7; v_call: TRBV6-5; clone_size: NA; cdr3_length: 15; cdr3_aa: CASTRRIGRLYEQYF; cdr3_nt: TGTGCCAGCACCAGGCGGATCGGGAGACTCTACGAGCAGTACTTC
d_call: NA; j_call: TRBJ2-1; v_call: TRBV11-3; clone_size: NA; cdr3_length: 13; cdr3_aa: CASSQGQYNEQFF; cdr3_nt: TGTGCCAGCAGCCAAGGACAGTACAATGAGCAGTTCTTC
d_call: TRBD1; j_call: TRBJ1-2; v_call: TRBV2; clone_size: NA; cdr3_length: 15; cdr3_aa: CASSDPGTGGYGYTF; cdr3_nt: TGTGCCAGCAGTGACCCCGGGACAGGGGGATATGGCTACACCTTC
d_call: NA; j_call: TRBJ2-3; v_call: TRBV20-1; clone_size: NA; cdr3_length: 15; cdr3_aa: CSASEGVGLTDTQYF; cdr3_nt: TGCAGTGCTAGTGAAGGGGTAGGTCTGACAGATACGCAGTATTTT
d_call: NA; j_call: TRBJ2-4; v_call: TRBV6-5; clone_size: NA; cdr3_length: 12; cdr3_aa: CATDARGNIQYF; cdr3_nt: TGTGCCACCGACGCCAGGGGAAACATTCAGTACTTC
d_call: NA; j_call: TRBJ2-3; v_call: TRBV19; clone_size: NA; cdr3_length: 16; cdr3_aa: CASSISGTKNTDTQYF; cdr3_nt: TGTGCCAGTAGTATATCGGGGACAAAAAACACAGATACGCAGTATTTT
d_call: NA; j_call: TRBJ1-2; v_call: TRBV30; clone_size: NA; cdr3_length: 13; cdr3_aa: CAWSVVGGGGYTF; cdr3_nt: TGTGCCTGGAGTGTAGTGGGAGGTGGAGGCTACACCTTC
d_call: TRBD1; j_call: TRBJ1-5; v_call: TRBV19; clone_size: NA; cdr3_length: 14; cdr3_aa: CASSGTGGGQPQHF; cdr3_nt: TGTGCCAGTAGTGGGACAGGGGGAGGTCAGCCCCAGCATTTT
d_call: TRBD1; j_call: TRBJ2-1; v_call: TRBV7-3; clone_size: few; cdr3_length: 15; cdr3_aa: CASSPGTGGPYEQFF; cdr3_nt: TGTGCCAGCAGCCCCGGGACAGGGGGCCCTTATGAGCAGTTCTTC
d_call: TRBD2; j_call: TRBJ2-1; v_call: TRBV6-4; clone_size: NA; cdr3_length: 16; cdr3_aa: CASSDRIAGGINEQFF; cdr3_nt: TGTGCCAGCAGTGACCGGATAGCGGGAGGGATTAATGAGCAGTTCTTC
d_call: TRBD1; j_call: TRBJ2-5; v_call: TRBV9; clone_size: NA; cdr3_length: 15; cdr3_aa: CASSVHRDRGETQYF; cdr3_nt: TGTGCCAGCAGCGTACACCGGGACAGGGGCGAGACCCAGTACTTC
d_call: NA; j_call: TRBJ2-1; v_call: TRBV5-6; clone_size: NA; cdr3_length: 14; cdr3_aa: CASSGRVSYNEQFF; cdr3_nt: TGTGCCAGCAGCGGCAGGGTCTCCTACAATGAGCAGTTCTTC